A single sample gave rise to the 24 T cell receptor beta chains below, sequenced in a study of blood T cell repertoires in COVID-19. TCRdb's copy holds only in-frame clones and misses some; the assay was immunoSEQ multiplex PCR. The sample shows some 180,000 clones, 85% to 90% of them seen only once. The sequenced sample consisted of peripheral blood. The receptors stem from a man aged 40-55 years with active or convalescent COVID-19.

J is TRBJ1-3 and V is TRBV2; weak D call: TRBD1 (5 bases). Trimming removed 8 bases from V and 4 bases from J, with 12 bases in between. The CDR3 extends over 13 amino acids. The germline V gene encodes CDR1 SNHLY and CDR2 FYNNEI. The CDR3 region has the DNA TGTGCCAGCTCGACAGAAATAGGAAACACCATATATTTT. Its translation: CASSTEIGNTIYF.

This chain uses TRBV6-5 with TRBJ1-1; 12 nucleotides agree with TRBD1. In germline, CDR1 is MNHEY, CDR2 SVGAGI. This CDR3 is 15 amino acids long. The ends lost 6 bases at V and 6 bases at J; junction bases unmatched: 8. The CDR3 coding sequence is TGTGCCAGCAGCACCGGGACAGGGGGCAGGGCTGAAGCTTTCTTT. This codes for CASSTGTGGRAEAFF.

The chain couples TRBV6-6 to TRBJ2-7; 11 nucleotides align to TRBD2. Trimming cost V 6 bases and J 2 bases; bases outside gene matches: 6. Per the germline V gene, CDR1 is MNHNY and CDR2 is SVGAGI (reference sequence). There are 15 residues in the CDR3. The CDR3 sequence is CASRKLAGVAYEQYF. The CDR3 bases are TGTGCCAGCAGGAAACTAGCGGGGGTGGCCTACGAGCAGTACTTC.

CDR3 DNA sequence: TGTGCCAGTAGTATAAGCCCGGGGATAAGGTCGAGAAATGAGCAGTTCTTC. This translates into CASSISPGIRSRNEQFF. This sequence joins TRBV19 and TRBJ2-1, with D possibly being TRBD2 (5 bases). Germline V gene lookup returns CDR1 LNHDA and CDR2 SQIVND (reference sequence). This CDR3 is 17 amino acids long. The germline V and J ends were trimmed by 2 bases and 7 bases, with 21 bases remaining between them.

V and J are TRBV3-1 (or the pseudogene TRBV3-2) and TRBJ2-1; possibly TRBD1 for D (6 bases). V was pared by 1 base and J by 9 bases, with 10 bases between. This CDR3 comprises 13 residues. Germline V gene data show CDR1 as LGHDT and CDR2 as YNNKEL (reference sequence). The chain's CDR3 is CASSQANRVEQFF. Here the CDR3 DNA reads TGTGCCAGCAGCCAAGCAAACAGGGTTGAGCAGTTCTTC.

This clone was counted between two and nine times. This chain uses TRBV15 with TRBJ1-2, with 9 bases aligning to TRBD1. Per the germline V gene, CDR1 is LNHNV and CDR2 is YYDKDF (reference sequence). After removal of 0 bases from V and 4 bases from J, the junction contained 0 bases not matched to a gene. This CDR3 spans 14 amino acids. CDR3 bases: TGTGCCACCAGCAGAGAGGGACAGGGCTATGGCTACACCTTC. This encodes CATSREGQGYGYTF.

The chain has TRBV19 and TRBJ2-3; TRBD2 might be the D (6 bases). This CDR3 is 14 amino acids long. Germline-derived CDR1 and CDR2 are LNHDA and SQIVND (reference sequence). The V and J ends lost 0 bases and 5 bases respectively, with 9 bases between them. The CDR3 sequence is CASSIDPGGDTQYF. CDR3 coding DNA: TGTGCCAGTAGTATAGACCCCGGGGGAGATACGCAGTATTTT.

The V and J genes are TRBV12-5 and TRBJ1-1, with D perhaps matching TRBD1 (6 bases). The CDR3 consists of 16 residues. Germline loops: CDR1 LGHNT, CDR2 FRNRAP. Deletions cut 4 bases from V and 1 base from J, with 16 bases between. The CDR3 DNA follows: TGTGCTAGTGGTTGGCTACAGGGAACACCGAACACTGAAGCTTTCTTT. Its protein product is CASGWLQGTPNTEAFF.

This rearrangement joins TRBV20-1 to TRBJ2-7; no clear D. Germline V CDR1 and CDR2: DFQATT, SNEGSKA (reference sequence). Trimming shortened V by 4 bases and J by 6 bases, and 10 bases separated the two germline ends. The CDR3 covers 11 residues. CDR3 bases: TGCAGTGCTAAGGTCAGGCGCGAGCAGTACTTC. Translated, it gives CSAKVRREQYF.

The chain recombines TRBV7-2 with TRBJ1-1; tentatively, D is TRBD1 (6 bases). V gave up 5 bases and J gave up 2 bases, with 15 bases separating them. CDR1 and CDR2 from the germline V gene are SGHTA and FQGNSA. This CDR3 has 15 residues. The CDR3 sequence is CASSPDRSTNTEAFF. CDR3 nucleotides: TGTGCCAGCAGCCCCGACAGGAGCACTAACACTGAAGCTTTCTTT.

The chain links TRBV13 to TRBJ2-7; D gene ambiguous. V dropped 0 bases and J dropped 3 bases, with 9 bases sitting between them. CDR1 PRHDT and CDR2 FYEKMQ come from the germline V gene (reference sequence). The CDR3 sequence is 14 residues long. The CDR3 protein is CASSLGHSSYEQYF. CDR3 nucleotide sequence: TGTGCCAGCAGCTTAGGCCATTCGAGCTACGAGCAGTACTTC.

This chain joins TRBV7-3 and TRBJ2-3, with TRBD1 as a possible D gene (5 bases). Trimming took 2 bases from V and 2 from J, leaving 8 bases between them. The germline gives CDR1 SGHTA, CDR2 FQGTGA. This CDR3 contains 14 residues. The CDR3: CASSLAGPTDTQYF. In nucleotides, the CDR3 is TGTGCCAGCAGCTTAGCAGGGCCCACAGATACGCAGTATTTT.

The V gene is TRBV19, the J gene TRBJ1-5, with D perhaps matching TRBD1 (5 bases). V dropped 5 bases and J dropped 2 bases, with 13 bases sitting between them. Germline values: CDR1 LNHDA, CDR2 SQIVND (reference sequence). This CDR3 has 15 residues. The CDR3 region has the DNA TGTGCCAGTAGTCGGGGGTGGGCGGGCAATCAGCCCCAGCATTTT. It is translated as CASSRGWAGNQPQHF.

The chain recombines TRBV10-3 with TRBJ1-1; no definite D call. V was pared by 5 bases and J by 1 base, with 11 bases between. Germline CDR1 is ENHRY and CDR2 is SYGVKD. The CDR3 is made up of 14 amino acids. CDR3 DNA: TGTGCCATCAGTCCCAGGACTGGGAACACTGAAGCTTTCTTT. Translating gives CAISPRTGNTEAFF.

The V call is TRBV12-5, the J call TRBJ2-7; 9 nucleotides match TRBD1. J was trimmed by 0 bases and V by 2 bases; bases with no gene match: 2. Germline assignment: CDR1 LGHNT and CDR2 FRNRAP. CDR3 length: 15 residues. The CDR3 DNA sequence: TGTGCTAGTGGTTTGACGGACAGGGGCTCCTACGAGCAGTACTTC. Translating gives CASGLTDRGSYEQYF.

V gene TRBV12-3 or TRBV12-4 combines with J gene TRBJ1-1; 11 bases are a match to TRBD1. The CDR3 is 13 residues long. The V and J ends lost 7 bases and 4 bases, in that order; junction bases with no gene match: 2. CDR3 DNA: TGTGCCAGCAAGGGGACAGGGGGCACTGAAGCTTTCTTT. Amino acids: CASKGTGGTEAFF.

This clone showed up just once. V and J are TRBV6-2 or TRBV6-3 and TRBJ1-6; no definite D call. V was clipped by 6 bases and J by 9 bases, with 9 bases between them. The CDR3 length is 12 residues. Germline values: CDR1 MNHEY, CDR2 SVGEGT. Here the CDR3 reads CASSLLGSPLHF. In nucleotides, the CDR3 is TGTGCCAGCAGCCTACTTGGTTCACCCCTCCACTTT.

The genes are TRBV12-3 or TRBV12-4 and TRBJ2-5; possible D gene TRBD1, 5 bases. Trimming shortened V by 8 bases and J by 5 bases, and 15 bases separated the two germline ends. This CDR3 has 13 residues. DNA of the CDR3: TGTGCCAGCTATTCAGGGTACGGGGAGACCCAGTACTTC. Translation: CASYSGYGETQYF.

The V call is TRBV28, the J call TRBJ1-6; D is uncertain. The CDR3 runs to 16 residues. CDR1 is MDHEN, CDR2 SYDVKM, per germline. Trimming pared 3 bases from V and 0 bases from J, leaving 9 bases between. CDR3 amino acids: CASSFGWSSYNSPLHF. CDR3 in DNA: TGTGCCAGCAGTTTTGGGTGGAGCTCCTATAATTCACCCCTCCACTTT. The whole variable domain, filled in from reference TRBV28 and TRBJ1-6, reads DVKVTQSSRYLVKRTGEKVFLECVQDMDHENMFWYRQDPGLGLRLIYFSYDVKMKEKGDIPEGYSVSREKKERFSLILESASTNQTSMYLCASSFGWSSYNSPLHFGNGTRLTVT.

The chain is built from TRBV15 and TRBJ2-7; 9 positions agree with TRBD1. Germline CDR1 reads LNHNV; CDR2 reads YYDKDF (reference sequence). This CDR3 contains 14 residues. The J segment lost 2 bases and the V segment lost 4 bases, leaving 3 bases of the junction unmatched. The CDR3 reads CATSTGQGTYEQYF. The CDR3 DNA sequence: TGTGCCACCAGCACCGGACAGGGGACCTACGAGCAGTACTTC.

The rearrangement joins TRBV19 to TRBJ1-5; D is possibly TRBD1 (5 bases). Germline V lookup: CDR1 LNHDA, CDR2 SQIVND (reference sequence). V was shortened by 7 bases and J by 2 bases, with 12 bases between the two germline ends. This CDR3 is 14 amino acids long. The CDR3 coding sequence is TGTGCCAGTACCCTGGGGGGTGGCAATCAGCCCCAGCATTTT. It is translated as CASTLGGGNQPQHF.

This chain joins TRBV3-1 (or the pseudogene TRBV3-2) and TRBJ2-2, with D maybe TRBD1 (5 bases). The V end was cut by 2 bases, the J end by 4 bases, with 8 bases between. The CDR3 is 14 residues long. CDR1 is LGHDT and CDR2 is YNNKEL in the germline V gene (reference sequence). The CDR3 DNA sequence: TGTGCCAGCAGCCAACCTGGGGCCACCGGGGAGCTGTTTTTT. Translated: CASSQPGATGELFF.

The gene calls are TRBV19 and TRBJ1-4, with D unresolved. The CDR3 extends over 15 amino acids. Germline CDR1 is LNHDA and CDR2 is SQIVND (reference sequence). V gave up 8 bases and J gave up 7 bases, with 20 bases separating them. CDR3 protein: CASHRTRLSSEKLFF. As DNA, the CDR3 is TGTGCCAGTCATCGTACACGTCTCTCAAGTGAAAAACTGTTTTTT.

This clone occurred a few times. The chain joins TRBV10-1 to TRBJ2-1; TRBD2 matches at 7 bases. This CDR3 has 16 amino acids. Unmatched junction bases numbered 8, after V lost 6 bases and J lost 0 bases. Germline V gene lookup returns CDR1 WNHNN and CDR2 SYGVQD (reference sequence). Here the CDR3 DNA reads TGCGCCAGCAGCCGTAGCGGGCCGAGCTCCTACAATGAGCAGTTCTTC. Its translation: CASSRSGPSSYNEQFF.